The rows below give T cell receptor beta chains drawn from one sample of a study of shared clonotypes between healthy human individuals. Sequencing used immunoSEQ multiplex PCR; TCRdb keeps in-frame clones, though not all of them. The sample includes approximately 640,000 clones, 55% to 75% of them seen just once. Sequencing used memory CD4+ T cells sorted from blood. Every receptor here comes from a woman between 25 and 40 years old in good health. Each CDR3 is given with its conserved first and last residue. A D gene is named only where the DNA matches it firmly. Size tells how often a clone was seen (once, few, many) or the class of an expanded clone, and some rows leave it out.

j_call v_call d_call clone_size cdr3_aa cdr3_nt
TRBJ2-1 TRBV5-1 NA NA CASSLERPSYNEQFF TGCGCCAGCAGCTTGGAACGGCCCTCCTACAATGAGCAGTTCTTC
TRBJ1-1 TRBV2 NA once CASSLQGPVNTEAFF TGTGCCAGCAGCCTACAAGGACCCGTGAACACTGAAGCTTTCTTT
TRBJ2-2 TRBV5-5 NA NA CASSLKSAPNTGELFF TGTGCCAGCAGCTTGAAAAGTGCCCCGAACACCGGGGAGCTGTTTTTT
TRBJ1-2 TRBV5-6 NA NA CASSFHVAQGYTF TGTGCCAGCAGCTTTCACGTGGCTCAGGGCTACACCTTC
TRBJ1-1 TRBV27 NA many CASSFMGVATEAFF TGTGCCAGCAGTTTTATGGGGGTGGCCACTGAAGCTTTCTTT
TRBJ2-5 TRBV5-1 NA NA CASSPPGTGETQYF TGCGCCAGCAGTCCGCCTGGAACGGGGGAGACCCAGTACTTC
TRBJ2-3 TRBV6-4 TRBD2 NA CASNRSGRAGWVDTQYF TGTGCCAGCAATCGTAGCGGGAGGGCCGGGTGGGTAGATACGCAGTATTTT
TRBJ2-7 TRBV6-6 NA NA CASMGGYEQYF TGTGCCAGCATGGGCGGCTACGAGCAGTACTTC
TRBJ2-5 TRBV11-2 NA NA CASSLVERGTQYF TGTGCCAGCAGCTTAGTTGAACGTGGGACCCAGTACTTC
TRBJ2-1 TRBV19 TRBD1 few CASSIFGTGVYNEQFF TGTGCCAGTAGTATCTTTGGGACAGGGGTCTACAATGAGCAGTTCTTC